This T cell receptor beta chain was found in a study of shared clonotypes between healthy human individuals. Trimming left V 6 bases short and J 0 bases short, with 12 bases between. The CDR3 is 14 residues long. Germline CDR1 MDHEN, CDR2 SYDVKM. The method was immunoSEQ multiplex PCR; TCRdb's version includes in-frame clones alone and lacks a portion of them. The repertoire holds hundreds of thousands of clones, with about two thirds as singletons. With respect to this clone: Its antigen is not known.

Study-wide findings and caveats: Naive CD4 clonotype sharing across several donors was about 5%. Clonotype sharing among donors was thought likely to change with sequencing depth.

The chain has TRBV28 and TRBJ2-7, with D uncertain. The sequencing sample was made of memory CD4+ T cells sorted from blood. Subset denoted: CD45RA-negative fraction. The TCR comes from a young woman in good health. The chain's CDR3 is CASRRTTDSYEQYF. The CDR3 DNA reads as TGTGCCAGCAGGCGTACCACTGACTCCTACGAGCAGTACTTC.